These 17 T cell receptor beta chains were all obtained from the same sample, sequenced in a study of cytomegalovirus exposure and HLA in healthy donors. The PCR had 60 Vbeta and 13 Jbeta primers. Some clones are missing from TCRdb's copy, which holds only in-frame ones; the method was immunoSEQ multiplex PCR. The profile shows more than 150,000 clones, around 79% of them singletons. Input material: PBMCs. The origin of the receptors is a girl under 18 in good health and CMV-seropositive.

The chain recombines TRBV5-1 with TRBJ2-3; 11 bases map to TRBD2. CDR1 is SGHRS, CDR2 YFSETQ, per germline. The CDR3 is 18 residues long. Losses at the gene ends were 8 bases for V and 5 bases for J; bases not matched to a gene: 19. The CDR3 DNA reads as TGCGCCAGTAACCCACCCGGGGTAGCGGGGGGGCCGGGAGATACGCAGTATTTT. This codes for CASNPPGVAGGPGDTQYF.

The chain has TRBV4-1 and TRBJ2-5; 9 bases agree with TRBD2. Trimming took 0 bases from V and 4 from J; bases not matched to a gene: 6. Looked up from germline, CDR1 is MGHRA and CDR2 is YSYEKL. The CDR3 has 16 amino acids. Here the CDR3 DNA reads TGCGCCAGCAGCCAAGAAAGGGCGGGAGGGCTAGAGACCCAGTACTTC. Protein sequence: CASSQERAGGLETQYF.

This clone was seen more than once but under ten times. The genes are TRBV25-1 and TRBJ1-1, with D hard to call. The V end was cut by 1 base, the J end by 1 base, with 10 bases between. The CDR3 contains 15 residues. Germline lookup yields CDR1 MGHDK and CDR2 SYGVNS. The CDR3 nucleotides are TGTGCCAGCAGTGAATCAGGCAGGAAGAACACTGAAGCTTTCTTT. This translates into CASSESGRKNTEAFF.

The gene calls are TRBV2 and TRBJ1-5, with 8 bases lining up with TRBD1. The ends lost 3 bases at V and 4 bases at J; junction bases unmatched: 5. CDR3 size: 15 residues. Germline CDR1 SNHLY, CDR2 FYNNEI. CDR3 DNA: TGTGCCAGCAGTGATCAAGGACAGGGAAATCAGCCCCAGCATTTT. Protein sequence: CASSDQGQGNQPQHF.

The chain has TRBV4-2 and TRBJ2-3, with a weak D call TRBD2 (6 bases). Trimming removed 0 bases from V and 0 bases from J, with 13 bases in between. The CDR3 spans 17 residues. In germline, CDR1 is LGHNA, CDR2 YNFKEQ. The CDR3 coding sequence is TGTGCCAGCAGCCAAGAGGCCGGCGGGACTAGCACAGATACGCAGTATTTT. Its protein product is CASSQEAGGTSTDTQYF.

This chain links TRBV30 with TRBJ2-5, with D possibly being TRBD2 (6 bases). Trimming cost V 1 base and J 2 bases, with 8 bases left between them. This CDR3 region has 13 residues. Germline V gene data show CDR1 as GTSNPN and CDR2 as SVGIG (reference sequence). CDR3 sequence reads: CAWSGGLQETQYF. DNA for the CDR3: TGTGCCTGGAGTGGGGGACTTCAAGAGACCCAGTACTTC.

The chain carries TRBV4-2 and TRBJ1-5; D gene ambiguous. The CDR3 contains 15 residues. Germline V gene lookup returns CDR1 LGHNA and CDR2 YNFKEQ. V dropped 2 bases and J dropped 6 bases, with 14 bases sitting between them. In nucleotides, the CDR3 is TGTGCCAGCAGCCAACAGGCCCATACAAGTCAGCCCCAGCATTTT. It specifies CASSQQAHTSQPQHF.

The rearrangement links TRBV5-1 to TRBJ2-1; a weak D match, TRBD1 (6 bases). V was clipped by 4 bases and J by 0 bases, with 11 bases between them. Per the germline V gene, CDR1 is SGHRS and CDR2 is YFSETQ. The CDR3 covers 15 residues. CDR3 loop: CASSLTGSSYNEQFF. The DNA of the CDR3 is TGCGCCAGCAGCCTAACAGGGAGCTCCTACAATGAGCAGTTCTTC.

The chain links TRBV5-1 to TRBJ2-2, with TRBD1 identical over 9 bases. Germline V gene lookup returns CDR1 SGHRS and CDR2 YFSETQ. V dropped 0 bases and J dropped 11; count of bases not matched to a gene: 8. The CDR3 sequence is 15 residues long. Here the CDR3 reads CASSLAGQGQSELFF. CDR3 nucleotides: TGCGCCAGCAGCTTGGCGGGACAGGGACAAAGTGAGCTGTTTTTT.

V and J are TRBV5-1 and TRBJ2-5, with a possible D match to TRBD1 (5 bases). The DNA matches TRBJ2-7 better at its end, which makes the J call doubtful. Germline V gene lookup returns CDR1 SGHRS and CDR2 YFSETQ. The CDR3 covers 15 residues. The DNA for the CDR3 is TGCGCCAGCAGCTTGGTGTCAGGGAACGTCTACGAGCAGTACTTC. Amino acid sequence: CASSLVSGNVYEQYF.

The chain recombines TRBV5-1 with TRBJ1-6; perhaps TRBD1 as D (5 bases). The CDR3 is made up of 14 amino acids. V was trimmed by 0 bases and J by 7 bases, leaving 8 bases between them. Germline CDR1 SGHRS, CDR2 YFSETQ. Here the CDR3 reads CASSLVGGNSPLHF. CDR3 DNA sequence: TGCGCCAGCAGCTTGGTTGGGGGGAATTCACCCCTCCACTTT. The whole variable domain, filled in from reference TRBV5-1 and TRBJ1-6, reads KAGVTQTPRYLIKTRGQQVTLSCSPISGHRSVSWYQQTPGQGLQFLFEYFSETQRNKGNFPGRFSGRQFSNSRSEMNVSTLELGDSALYLCASSLVGGNSPLHFGNGTRLTVT.

The chain carries TRBV2 and TRBJ1-2; possible D gene TRBD1, 5 bases. The CDR3 sequence is 11 residues long. Germline assignment: CDR1 SNHLY and CDR2 FYNNEI. Trimming removed 4 bases at V and 14 bases at J, with 14 bases between. DNA of the CDR3: TGTGCCAGCAGTGTTCAGGGTTTGAGTACCTTC. Translating it yields CASSVQGLSTF.

The chain has TRBV5-6 and TRBJ2-7; 11 bases are a match to TRBD1. The CDR3 has 16 residues. V lost 5 bases to trimming and J lost 3 bases; unmatched junction nucleotides: 10. Germline values: CDR1 SGHDT, CDR2 YYEEEE. The CDR3 reads CASSSVTGTGGYEQYF. The CDR3 coding sequence is TGTGCCAGCAGTTCTGTCACCGGGACAGGGGGCTACGAGCAGTACTTC.

This clone has a handful of counts. The chain recombines TRBV10-3 with TRBJ1-4, with 7 bases aligning to TRBD1. The J segment lost 8 bases and the V segment lost 7 bases, leaving 10 bases of the junction unmatched. Germline CDR1 ENHRY, CDR2 SYGVKD. The CDR3 is 14 amino acids. The CDR3 sequence: CAINNRGEGEKLFF. CDR3 coding DNA: TGTGCCATCAACAACAGGGGAGAGGGAGAAAAACTGTTTTTT.

The chain links TRBV7-9 to TRBJ2-2, with unresolved D. The CDR3 extends over 12 amino acids. The V end lost 6 bases, the J end lost 4 bases, and 6 bases lay between the germline ends. CDR1 is SEHNR and CDR2 is FQNEAQ in the germline V gene (reference sequence). CDR3 DNA: TGTGCCAGCAGTCCGAGCACCGGGGAGCTGTTTTTT. Its protein product is CASSPSTGELFF.

V and J are TRBV6-5 and TRBJ1-2; 10 bases line up with TRBD1. V trimming: 5 bases; J trimming: 4 bases; junction bases outside the gene matches: 4. This CDR3 region has 14 residues. The germline CDR1 and CDR2 sequences are MNHEY and SVGAGI. The CDR3 bases are TGTGCCAGCAGTCAGGGACAGGGGTTCTATGGCTACACCTTC. The encoded protein is CASSQGQGFYGYTF.

The gene calls are TRBV4-3 and TRBJ2-7; TRBD2 aligns across 11 bases. J lost 3 bases, V lost 2 bases, and 9 bases had no gene match. CDR1 is LGHNA, CDR2 YSLEER, per germline. The CDR3 loop spans 17 amino acids. The CDR3 sequence is CASSQQRASGGIYEQYF. The CDR3 DNA is TGCGCCAGCAGCCAACAGAGGGCTAGCGGGGGGATCTACGAGCAGTACTTC.